The 2 T cell receptor beta chains below all came from one sample that was sequenced in a study of control samples from healthy donors and cancer patients. Sequencing used immunoSEQ multiplex PCR; TCRdb keeps in-frame clones, though not all of them. The table lists about 170,000 clones, 85% to 90% of them singletons. The sequenced sample consisted of blood. The receptors originated from a man younger than 40 in good health.

The chain employs TRBV7-8 and TRBJ1-5, with D maybe TRBD1 (5 bases). Between the trimmed V and J ends, which lost 5 bases and 5 bases, there was a span of 13 bases. Germline values: CDR1 SGHVS, CDR2 FQNEAQ. The CDR3 consists of 14 residues. This chain's CDR3 is CASSDDSPYQPQHF. The CDR3 region has the DNA TGTGCCAGCAGCGACGACAGTCCATATCAGCCCCAGCATTTT. The full variable domain, with the rest looked up from reference TRBV7-8 and TRBJ1-5, is GAGVSQSPRYKVAKRGQDVALRCDPISGHVSLFWYQQALGQGPEFLTYFQNEAQLDKSGLPSDRFFAERPEGSVSTLKIQRTQQEDSAVYLCASSDDSPYQPQHFGDGTRLSIL.

The V and J genes are TRBV28 and TRBJ1-4, with no clear D. The length of the CDR3 is 13 residues. Germline loops: CDR1 MDHEN, CDR2 SYDVKM. V was cut by 3 bases and J by 4 bases, with 6 bases left in between. The CDR3 protein is CASSLRGNEKLFF. The CDR3, as DNA: TGTGCCAGCAGTTTGCGTGGTAATGAAAAACTGTTTTTT.